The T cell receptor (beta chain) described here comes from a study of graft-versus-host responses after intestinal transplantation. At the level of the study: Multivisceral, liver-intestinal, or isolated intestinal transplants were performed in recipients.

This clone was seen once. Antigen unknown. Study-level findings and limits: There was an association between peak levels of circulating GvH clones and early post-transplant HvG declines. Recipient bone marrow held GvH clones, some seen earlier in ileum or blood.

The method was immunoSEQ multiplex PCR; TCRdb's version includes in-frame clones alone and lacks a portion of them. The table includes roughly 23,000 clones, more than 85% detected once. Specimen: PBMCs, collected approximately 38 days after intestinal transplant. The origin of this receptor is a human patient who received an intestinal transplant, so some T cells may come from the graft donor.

The CDR3 DNA is TGTGCCAGCAGCCAAGAGACTGGGGGTGTGGGCTACACCTTC. It translates to CASSQETGGVGYTF. This chain joins TRBV14 and TRBJ1-2; D is perhaps TRBD1 (5 bases). CDR3 length equals 14 residues. V was pared by 0 bases and J by 8 bases, with 13 bases between. Germline CDR1 SGHDN, CDR2 FVKESK.